This T cell receptor (beta chain) was found in a study of radiation and T cells in renal cell carcinoma. Broader study findings: From baseline, blood top tumor clonotypes peaked at 2 weeks post-radiation.

Germline values: CDR1 SGHRS, CDR2 YFSETQ. The V gene end was trimmed by 4 bases and the J gene end by 9 bases; junction bases not matched to a gene: 9. The CDR3 contains 15 residues. Sequenced by immunoSEQ multiplex PCR; TCRdb stores in-frame clones only, minus some. The table has 15,000 to 20,000 clones, about 50% seen once. In regard to this clone: Its antigen is still unknown.

Documented treatment: 15 Gy SBRT to primary tumor, nephrectomy 4 weeks later. The tumor was a clear cell renal cell carcinoma. This sequence originates from a man over 45 with renal cell carcinoma. The sample consisted of tumor tissue, taken from a patient whose treatment included radiotherapy and nephrectomy. The J gene is TRBJ1-6, the V gene TRBV5-1, with 8 bases aligning to TRBD1. The CDR3 sequence: CASSGTTGVGSPLHF. DNA for the CDR3: TGCGCCAGCAGCGGAACGACAGGGGTGGGTTCACCCCTCCACTTT.